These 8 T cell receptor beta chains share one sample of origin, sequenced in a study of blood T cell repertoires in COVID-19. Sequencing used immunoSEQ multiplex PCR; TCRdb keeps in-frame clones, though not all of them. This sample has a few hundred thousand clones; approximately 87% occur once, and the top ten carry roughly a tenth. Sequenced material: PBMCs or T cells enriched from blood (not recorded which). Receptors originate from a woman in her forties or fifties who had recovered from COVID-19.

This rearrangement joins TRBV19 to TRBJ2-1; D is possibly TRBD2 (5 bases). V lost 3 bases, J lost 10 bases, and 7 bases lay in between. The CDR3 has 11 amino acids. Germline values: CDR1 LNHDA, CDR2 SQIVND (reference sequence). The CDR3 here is CASSILAEQFF. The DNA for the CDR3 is TGTGCCAGTAGTATTTTAGCGGAGCAGTTCTTC.

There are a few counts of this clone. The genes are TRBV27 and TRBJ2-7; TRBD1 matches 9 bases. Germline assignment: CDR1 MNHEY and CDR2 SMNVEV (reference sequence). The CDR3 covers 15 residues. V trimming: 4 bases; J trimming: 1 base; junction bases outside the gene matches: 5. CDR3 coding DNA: TGTGCCAGCAGTTACGGGACAGGGTATTCCTACGAGCAGTACTTC. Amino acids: CASSYGTGYSYEQYF.

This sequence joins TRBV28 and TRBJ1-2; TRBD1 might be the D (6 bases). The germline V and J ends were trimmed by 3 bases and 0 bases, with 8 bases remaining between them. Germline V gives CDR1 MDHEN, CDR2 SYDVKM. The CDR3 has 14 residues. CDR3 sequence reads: CASSLNRANYGYTF. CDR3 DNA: TGTGCCAGCAGTTTGAACAGGGCTAACTATGGCTACACCTTC.

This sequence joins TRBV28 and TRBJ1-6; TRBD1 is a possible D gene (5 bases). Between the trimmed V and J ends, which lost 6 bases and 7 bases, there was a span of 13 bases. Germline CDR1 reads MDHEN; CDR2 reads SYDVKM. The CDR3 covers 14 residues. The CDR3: CASRPQGFNSPLHF. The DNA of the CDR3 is TGTGCCAGCAGACCCCAGGGTTTCAATTCACCCCTCCACTTT.

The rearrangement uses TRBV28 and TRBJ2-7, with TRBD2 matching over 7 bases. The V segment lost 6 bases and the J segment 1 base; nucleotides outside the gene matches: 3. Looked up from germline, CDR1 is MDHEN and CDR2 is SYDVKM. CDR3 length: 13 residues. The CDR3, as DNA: TGTGCCAGCAGCTCCGGGGGGTCCTACGAGCAGTACTTC. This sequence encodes CASSSGGSYEQYF.

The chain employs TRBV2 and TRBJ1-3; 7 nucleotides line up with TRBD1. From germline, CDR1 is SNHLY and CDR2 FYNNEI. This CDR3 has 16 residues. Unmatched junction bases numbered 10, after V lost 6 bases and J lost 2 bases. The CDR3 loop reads CASSATGSFPGNTIYF. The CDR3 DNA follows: TGTGCCAGCAGCGCGACAGGGAGTTTCCCTGGAAACACCATATATTTT.

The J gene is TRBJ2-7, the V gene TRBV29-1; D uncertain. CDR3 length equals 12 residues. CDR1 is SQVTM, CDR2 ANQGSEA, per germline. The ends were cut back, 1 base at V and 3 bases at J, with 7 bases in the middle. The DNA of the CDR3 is TGCAGCGTTGAAGTAGCCGGCTACGAGCAGTACTTC. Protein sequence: CSVEVAGYEQYF.

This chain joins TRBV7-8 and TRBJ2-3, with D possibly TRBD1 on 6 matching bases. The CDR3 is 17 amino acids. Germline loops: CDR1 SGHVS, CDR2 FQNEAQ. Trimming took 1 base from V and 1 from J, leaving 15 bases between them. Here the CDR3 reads CASSLDLGAVGTDTQYF. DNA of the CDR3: TGTGCCAGCAGCTTAGACCTGGGGGCGGTAGGCACAGATACGCAGTATTTT.